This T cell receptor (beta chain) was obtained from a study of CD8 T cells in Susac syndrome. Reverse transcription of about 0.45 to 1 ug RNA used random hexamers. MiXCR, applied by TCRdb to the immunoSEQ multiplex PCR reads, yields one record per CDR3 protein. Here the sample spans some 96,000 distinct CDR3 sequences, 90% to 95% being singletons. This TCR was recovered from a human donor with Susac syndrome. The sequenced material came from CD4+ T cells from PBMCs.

The CDR3 DNA is TGCAGTGCCCTAGGGGGGGGAGTAGCAGATACGCAGTATTTT. Its translation: CSALGGGVADTQYF. The chain joins TRBV20-1 to TRBJ2-3; tentatively, D is TRBD2 (7 bases). V was trimmed by 6 bases and J by 4 bases, leaving 17 bases between them. Germline loops: CDR1 DFQATT, CDR2 SNEGSKA (reference sequence). The CDR3 covers 14 residues.